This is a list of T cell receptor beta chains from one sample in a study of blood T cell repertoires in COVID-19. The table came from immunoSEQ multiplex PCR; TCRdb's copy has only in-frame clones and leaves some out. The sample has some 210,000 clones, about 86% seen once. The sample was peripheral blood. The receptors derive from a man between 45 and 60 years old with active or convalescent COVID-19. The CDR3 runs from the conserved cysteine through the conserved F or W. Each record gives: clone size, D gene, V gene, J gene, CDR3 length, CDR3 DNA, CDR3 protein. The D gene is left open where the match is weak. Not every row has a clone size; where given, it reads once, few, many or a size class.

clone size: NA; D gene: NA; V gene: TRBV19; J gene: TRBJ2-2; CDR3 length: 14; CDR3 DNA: TGTGCCAGTAGTAGATTTAGCAAAACCGGGGAGCTGTTTTTT; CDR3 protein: CASSRFSKTGELFF
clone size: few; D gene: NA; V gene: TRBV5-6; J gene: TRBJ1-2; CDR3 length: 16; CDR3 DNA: TGTGCCAGCAGCTTGAGGGCAGGGTCTACTAACTATGGCTACACCTTC; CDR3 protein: CASSLRAGSTNYGYTF
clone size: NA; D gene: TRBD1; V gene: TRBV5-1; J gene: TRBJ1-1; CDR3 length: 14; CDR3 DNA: TGCGCCAGCAGGCCGACAGGGGGCGGGACTGAAGCTTTCTTT; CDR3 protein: CASRPTGGGTEAFF
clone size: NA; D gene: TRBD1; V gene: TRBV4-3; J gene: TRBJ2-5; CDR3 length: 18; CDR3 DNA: TGCGCCAGCAGCCAGCAGGTGACAGGGGTTGGGGGCCAAGAGACCCAGTACTTC; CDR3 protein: CASSQQVTGVGGQETQYF
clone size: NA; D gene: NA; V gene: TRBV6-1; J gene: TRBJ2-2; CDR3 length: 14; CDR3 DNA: TGTGCCAGCAGTGAGGTCCAAGGGGTCGGGGAGCTGTTTTTT; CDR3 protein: CASSEVQGVGELFF
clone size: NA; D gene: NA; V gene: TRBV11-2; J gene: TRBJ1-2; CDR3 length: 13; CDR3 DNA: TGTGCCAGCAGCTTTAACAGGGAGAGTGGCTACACCTTC; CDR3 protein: CASSFNRESGYTF
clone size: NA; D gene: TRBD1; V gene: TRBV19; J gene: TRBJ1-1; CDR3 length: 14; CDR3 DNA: TGTGCCAGTGGGGACAGGGGCATGAACACTGAAGCTTTCTTT; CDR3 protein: CASGDRGMNTEAFF
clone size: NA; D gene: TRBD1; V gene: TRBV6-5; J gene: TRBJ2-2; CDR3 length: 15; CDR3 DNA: TGTGCCACCAGACTCCCAGGGGGCAGGACCGGGGAGCTGTTTTTT; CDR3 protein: CATRLPGGRTGELFF
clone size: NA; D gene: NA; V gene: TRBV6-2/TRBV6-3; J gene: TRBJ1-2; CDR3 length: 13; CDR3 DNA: TGTGCCAGCAGTATAACAGGGCGCTATGGCTACACCTTC; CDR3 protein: CASSITGRYGYTF
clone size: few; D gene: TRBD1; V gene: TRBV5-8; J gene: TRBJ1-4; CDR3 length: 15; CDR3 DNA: TGTGCCAGCAGCTTGTGGACAGGGGGCAATGAAAAACTGTTTTTT; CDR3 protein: CASSLWTGGNEKLFF
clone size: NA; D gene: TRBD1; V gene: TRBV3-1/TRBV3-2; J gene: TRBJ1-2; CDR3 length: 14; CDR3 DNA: TGTGCCAGCAGCCACCCGACAGGGCCTTATGGCTACACCTTC; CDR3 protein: CASSHPTGPYGYTF
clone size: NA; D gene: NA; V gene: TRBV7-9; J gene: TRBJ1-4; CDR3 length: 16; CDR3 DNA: TGTGCCAGCAGCTTAGGACAGCGCCTAACTAATGAAAAACTGTTTTTT; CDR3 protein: CASSLGQRLTNEKLFF
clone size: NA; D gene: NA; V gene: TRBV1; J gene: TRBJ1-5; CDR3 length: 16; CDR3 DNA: TGCACCAGCAGCCAAGACCGACGGACTTTCAATCAGCCCCAGCATTTT; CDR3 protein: CTSSQDRRTFNQPQHF
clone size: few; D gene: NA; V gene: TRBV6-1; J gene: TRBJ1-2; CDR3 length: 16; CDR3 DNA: TGTGCCAGCAGTGAATCGAGATTCTCCTTAAACTATGGCTACACCTTC; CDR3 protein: CASSESRFSLNYGYTF
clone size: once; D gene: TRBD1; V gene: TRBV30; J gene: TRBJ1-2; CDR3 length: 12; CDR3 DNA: TGTGCCTGGAGTGTCCCCGGGACAGGGATGAAATTT; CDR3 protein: CAWSVPGTGMKF
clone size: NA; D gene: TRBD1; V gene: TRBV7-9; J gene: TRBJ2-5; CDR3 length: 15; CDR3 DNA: TGTGCCAGCAGCCCGATGCAGGGGGCCCAAGAGACCCAGTACTTC; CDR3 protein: CASSPMQGAQETQYF
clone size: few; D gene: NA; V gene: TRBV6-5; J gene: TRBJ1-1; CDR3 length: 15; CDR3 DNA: TGTGCCAGCAGGAAAGATCAGGGACATTACACTGAAGCTTTCTTT; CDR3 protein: CASRKDQGHYTEAFF
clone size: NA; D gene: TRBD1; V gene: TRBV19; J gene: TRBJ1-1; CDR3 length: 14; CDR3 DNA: TGTGCCAGTAGCCGACAGGGACTGAACACTGAAGCTTTCTTT; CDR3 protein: CASSRQGLNTEAFF
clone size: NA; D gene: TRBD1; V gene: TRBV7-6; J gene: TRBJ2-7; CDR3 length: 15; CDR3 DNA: TGTGCCAGCAGCTTAGCGCAGCAGGGGGCCTACGAGCAGTACTTC; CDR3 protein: CASSLAQQGAYEQYF
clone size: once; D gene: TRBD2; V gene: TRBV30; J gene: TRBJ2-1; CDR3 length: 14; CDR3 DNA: TGTGCCTGGCAAGCGAGCGGGAGTATCTATGAGCAGTTCTTC; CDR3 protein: CAWQASGSIYEQFF
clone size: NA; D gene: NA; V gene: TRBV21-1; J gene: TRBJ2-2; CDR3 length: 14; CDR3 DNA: TGTGCCAGCGCCCAGGCCCTCGGAACCGGGGAGCTGTTTTTT; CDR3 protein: CASAQALGTGELFF
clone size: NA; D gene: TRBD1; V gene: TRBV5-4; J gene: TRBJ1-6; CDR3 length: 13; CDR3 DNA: TGTGCCAGTAAACAGGGGGCGGATTCACCCCTCCACTTT; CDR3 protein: CASKQGADSPLHF
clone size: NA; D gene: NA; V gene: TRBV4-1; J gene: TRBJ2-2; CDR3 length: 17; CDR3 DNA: TGCGCCAGCAGCCAAGATTTTGCTAGCGAGAACACCGGGGAGCTGTTTTTT; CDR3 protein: CASSQDFASENTGELFF
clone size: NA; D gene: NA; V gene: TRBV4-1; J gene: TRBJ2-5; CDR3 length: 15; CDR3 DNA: TGCGCCAGCAGTTCCCCTCGGAGCAGCCGAGAGACCCAGTACTTC; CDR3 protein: CASSSPRSSRETQYF
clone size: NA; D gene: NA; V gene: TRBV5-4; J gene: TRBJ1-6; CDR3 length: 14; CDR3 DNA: TGTGCCAGCAGCTTGATAGATACCAATTCACCCCTCCACTTT; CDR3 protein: CASSLIDTNSPLHF
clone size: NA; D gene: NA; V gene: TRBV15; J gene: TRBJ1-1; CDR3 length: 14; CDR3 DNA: TGTGCCACCAGCAGAGGGGCCGTGAACACTGAAGCTTTCTTT; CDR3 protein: CATSRGAVNTEAFF
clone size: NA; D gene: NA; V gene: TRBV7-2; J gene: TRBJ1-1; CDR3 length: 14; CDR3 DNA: TGTGCCAGCAGCTATACCAGGTTATCCACTGAAGCTTTCTTT; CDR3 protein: CASSYTRLSTEAFF
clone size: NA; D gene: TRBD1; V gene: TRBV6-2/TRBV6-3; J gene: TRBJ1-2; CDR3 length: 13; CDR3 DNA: TGTGCCAGCAGTCTAGGACAGGTATATGGCTACACCTTC; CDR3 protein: CASSLGQVYGYTF
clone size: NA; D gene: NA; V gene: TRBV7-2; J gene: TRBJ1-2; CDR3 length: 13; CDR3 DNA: TGTGCCAGCAGCGGATCAGGGACATCCGGCTACACCTTC; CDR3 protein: CASSGSGTSGYTF
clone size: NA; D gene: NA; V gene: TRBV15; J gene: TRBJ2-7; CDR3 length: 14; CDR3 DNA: TGTGCCACCAGCAGACCCCGGGGAACGGGGGAGCAGTACTTC; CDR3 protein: CATSRPRGTGEQYF
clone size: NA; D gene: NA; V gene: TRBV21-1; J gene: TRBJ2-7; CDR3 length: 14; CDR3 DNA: TGTGCCAGCAGCAAAGGTGGAGCCGGAAGGGAGCAGTACTTC; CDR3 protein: CASSKGGAGREQYF
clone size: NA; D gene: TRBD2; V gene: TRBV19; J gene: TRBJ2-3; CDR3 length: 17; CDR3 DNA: TGTGCCAGTAGTATTACCGGGACTAGCGGGAGTGCAGATACGCAGTATTTT; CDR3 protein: CASSITGTSGSADTQYF
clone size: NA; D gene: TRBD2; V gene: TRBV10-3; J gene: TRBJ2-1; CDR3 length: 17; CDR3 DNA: TGTGCCATCAGTGAGTCGAAGGCTAGCGGGGACCACAATGAGCAGTTCTTC; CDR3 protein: CAISESKASGDHNEQFF
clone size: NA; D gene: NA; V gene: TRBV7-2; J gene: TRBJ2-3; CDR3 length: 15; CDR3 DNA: TGTGCCAGCAGCTTAGATGGGGGCAGCACAGATACGCAGTATTTT; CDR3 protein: CASSLDGGSTDTQYF
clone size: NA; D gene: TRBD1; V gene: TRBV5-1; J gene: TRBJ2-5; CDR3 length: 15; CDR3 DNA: TGCGCCAGCAGCTCCCGGACAGGGGGCGCGGAGACCCAGTACTTC; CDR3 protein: CASSSRTGGAETQYF
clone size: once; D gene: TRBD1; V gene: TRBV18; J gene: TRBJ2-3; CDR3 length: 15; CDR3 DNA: TGTGCCAGCCAACTCTCACCAGGGGGCGCAGATACGCAGTATTTT; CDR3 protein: CASQLSPGGADTQYF
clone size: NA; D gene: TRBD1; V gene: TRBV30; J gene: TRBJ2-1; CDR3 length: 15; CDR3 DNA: TGTGCCTGGAGTGTACCCGGGACAGTCGCCTCGTGGCAGTTCTTC; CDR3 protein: CAWSVPGTVASWQFF
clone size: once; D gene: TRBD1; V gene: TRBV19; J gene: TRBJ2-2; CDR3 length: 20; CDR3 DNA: TGTGCCAGTAGTCCACGATCGGGACAGGGGCTATCCGCGAACACCGGGGAGCTGTTTTTT; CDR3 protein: CASSPRSGQGLSANTGELFF
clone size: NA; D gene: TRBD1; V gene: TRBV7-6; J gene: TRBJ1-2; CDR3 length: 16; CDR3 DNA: TGTGCCAGCAGCCCCCGGGACAGGGAGCTTCACTATGGCTACACCTTC; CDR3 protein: CASSPRDRELHYGYTF
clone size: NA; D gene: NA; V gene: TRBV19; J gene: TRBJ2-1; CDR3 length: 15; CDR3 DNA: TGTGCCAGTAGTATAGACAGGGCCCTCTACAATGAGCAGTTCTTC; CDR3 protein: CASSIDRALYNEQFF
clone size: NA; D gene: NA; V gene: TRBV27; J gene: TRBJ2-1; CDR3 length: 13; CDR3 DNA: TGTGCCAGCGGGGAGAGCTCCTACAATGAGCAGTTCTTC; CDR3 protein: CASGESSYNEQFF
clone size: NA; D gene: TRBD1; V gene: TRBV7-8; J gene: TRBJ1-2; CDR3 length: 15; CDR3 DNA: TGTGCCAGCAGCCGTGGGACAGGTGGTAACTATGGCTACACCTTC; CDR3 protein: CASSRGTGGNYGYTF
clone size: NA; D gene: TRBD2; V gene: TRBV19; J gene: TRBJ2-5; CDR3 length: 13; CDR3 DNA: TGTGCCAGTAGTGGGACTAAGCGAGAGACCCAGTACTTC; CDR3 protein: CASSGTKRETQYF
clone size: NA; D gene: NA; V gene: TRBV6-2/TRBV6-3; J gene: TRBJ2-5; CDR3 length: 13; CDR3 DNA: TGTGCCAGCAGTGAGCGAGCCTTGGGGACCCAGTACTTC; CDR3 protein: CASSERALGTQYF
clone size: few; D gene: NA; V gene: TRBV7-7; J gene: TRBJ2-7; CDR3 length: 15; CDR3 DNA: TGTGCTAGCAGCTTGGCGGAGGGGGCGCGCTACGAGCAGTACTTC; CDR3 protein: CASSLAEGARYEQYF
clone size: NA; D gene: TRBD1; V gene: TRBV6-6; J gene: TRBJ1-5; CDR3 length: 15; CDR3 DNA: TGTGCCAGCAACCGGGACAGGTCCTACAATCAGCCCCAGCATTTT; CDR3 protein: CASNRDRSYNQPQHF
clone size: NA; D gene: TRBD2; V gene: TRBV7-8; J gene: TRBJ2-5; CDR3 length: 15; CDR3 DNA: TGTGCCAGCAGCTTAATGCTGAGCGGGAGCGAGACCCAGTACTTC; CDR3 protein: CASSLMLSGSETQYF
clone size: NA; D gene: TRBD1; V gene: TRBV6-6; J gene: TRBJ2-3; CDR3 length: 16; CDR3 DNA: TGTGCCAGCAAATTACGACAGGGCGGAATCACAGATACGCAGTATTTT; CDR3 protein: CASKLRQGGITDTQYF
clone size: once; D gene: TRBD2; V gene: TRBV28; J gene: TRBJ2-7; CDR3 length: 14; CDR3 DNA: TGTGCCAGCAGTTTGACGACTAGCGGGTACGAGCAGTACTTC; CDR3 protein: CASSLTTSGYEQYF
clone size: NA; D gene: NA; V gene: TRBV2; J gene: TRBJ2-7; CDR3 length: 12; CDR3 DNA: TGTGCCAGTTCTATGAGCCCCTACGAGCAGTACTTC; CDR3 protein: CASSMSPYEQYF
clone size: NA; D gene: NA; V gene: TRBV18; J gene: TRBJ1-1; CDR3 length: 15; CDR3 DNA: TGTGCCAGCTCACCACCATACACAACAGGCAGTGAAGCTTTCTTT; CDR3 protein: CASSPPYTTGSEAFF
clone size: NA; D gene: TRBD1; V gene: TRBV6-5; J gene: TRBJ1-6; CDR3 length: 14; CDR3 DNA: TGTGCCAGCAGTCGACAGGGCCTAAATTCACCCCTCCACTTT; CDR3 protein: CASSRQGLNSPLHF
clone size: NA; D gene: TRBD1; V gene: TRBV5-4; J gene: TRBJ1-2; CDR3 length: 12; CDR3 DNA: TGTGCCAGCAGGCCTGGACAGGGGGCGGACACCTTC; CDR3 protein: CASRPGQGADTF
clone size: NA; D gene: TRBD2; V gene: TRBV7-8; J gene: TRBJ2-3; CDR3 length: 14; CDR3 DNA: TGTGCCAGCAGCCCGTGGACTAGCCCAGATACGCAGTATTTT; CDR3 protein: CASSPWTSPDTQYF
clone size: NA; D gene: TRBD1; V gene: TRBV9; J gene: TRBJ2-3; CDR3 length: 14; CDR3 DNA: TGTGCCAGCAGCGGGACAGGAAGCACAGATACGCAGTATTTT; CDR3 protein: CASSGTGSTDTQYF
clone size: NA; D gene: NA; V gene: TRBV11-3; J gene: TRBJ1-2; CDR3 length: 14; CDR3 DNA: TGTGCCAGCAGCTTGGGGCCAGCTAACTATGGCTACACCTTC; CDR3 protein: CASSLGPANYGYTF
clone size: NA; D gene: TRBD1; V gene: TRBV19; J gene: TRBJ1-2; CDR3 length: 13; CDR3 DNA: TGTGCCAGTATGGTTCTTCGGACAGGCGGCTACACCTTC; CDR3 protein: CASMVLRTGGYTF
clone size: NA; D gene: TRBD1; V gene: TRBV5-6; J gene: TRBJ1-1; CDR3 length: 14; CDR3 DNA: TGTGCCAGCAGCTTGTACGTCAGGGGGACTGAAGCTTTCTTT; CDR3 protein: CASSLYVRGTEAFF
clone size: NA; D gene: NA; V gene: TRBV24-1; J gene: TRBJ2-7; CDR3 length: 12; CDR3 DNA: TGTGCCACCAGTGATGAGGGGGTTGAGCAGTACTTC; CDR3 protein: CATSDEGVEQYF
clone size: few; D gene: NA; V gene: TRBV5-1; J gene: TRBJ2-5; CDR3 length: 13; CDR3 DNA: TGCGCCAGCAGGTCCGGGATCGGAGAGACCCAGTACTTC; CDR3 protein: CASRSGIGETQYF